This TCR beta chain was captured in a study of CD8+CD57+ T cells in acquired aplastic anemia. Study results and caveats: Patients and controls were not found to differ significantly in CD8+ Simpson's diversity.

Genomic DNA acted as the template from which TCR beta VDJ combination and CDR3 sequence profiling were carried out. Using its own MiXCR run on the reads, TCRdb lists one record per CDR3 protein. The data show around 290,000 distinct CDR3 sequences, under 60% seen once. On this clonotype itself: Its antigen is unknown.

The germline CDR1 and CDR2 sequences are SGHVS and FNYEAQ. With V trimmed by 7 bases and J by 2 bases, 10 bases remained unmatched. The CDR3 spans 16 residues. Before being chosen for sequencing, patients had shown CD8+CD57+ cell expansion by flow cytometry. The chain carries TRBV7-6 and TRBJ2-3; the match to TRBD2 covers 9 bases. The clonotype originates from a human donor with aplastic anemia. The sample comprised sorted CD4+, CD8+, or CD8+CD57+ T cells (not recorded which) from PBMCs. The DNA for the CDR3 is TGTGCCAGCACCCGAAGGGCTAGCGGGGACACAGATACGCAGTATTTT. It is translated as CASTRRASGDTDTQYF.